This T cell receptor (beta chain) was retrieved from a study of vaccination effects on CD4 cells after COVID-19. This clone was detected only a few times. Its antigen is still unknown. Profiling relied on immunoSEQ multiplex PCR, and the TCRdb table lists in-frame clones only, not all of them. The sample records about 40,000 clones, 55% to 80% being singletons. With about 9 days of culture completed, CD4+ T cells were isolated. Two-dose BNT162b2 or mRNA-1273 vaccination was given to participants. The study found no prior SARS-CoV-2 infection in the vaccine recipients, who tested negative for nucleocapsid antibodies. Trimming removed 6 bases at V and 4 bases at J, with 15 bases between. The CDR3 has 14 amino acids. Germline lookup yields CDR1 MRHNA and CDR2 SNTAGT.

The sample here was CD4+ T cells from PBMCs cultured without peptide, taken after COVID-19 vaccination. This rearrangement joins TRBV6-4 to TRBJ1-1; D possibly corresponds to TRBD1 (6 bases). The source of this sequence is a human donor who received a COVID-19 vaccine. CDR3 in DNA: TGTGCCAGCAGGCCCCACAGGGTAGCCACTGAAGCTTTCTTT. Translating gives CASRPHRVATEAFF.